This T cell receptor (beta chain) was sequenced for a study of blood T cell repertoires in COVID-19. Study context: PBMCs, B-cell-depleted T cells, or T cells provided the cDNA or gDNA that made up the material.

Per the study methods: Counts of nucleated cells, estimated from reference gene primer amplification, were obtained. TCRdb keeps only in-frame clones here, not all; method: immunoSEQ multiplex PCR. The D gene and trimming were derived from the DNA, and the V and J assignments and clone size from that table. Of 200,000 to 250,000 clones listed, under 90% are singletons. The receptor was isolated from a woman over 75 with COVID-19, enrolled during active disease. The sequenced sample consisted of peripheral blood.

In DNA form, the CDR3 reads TGTGCCAGCTCAGAAGGTCCGCGAGGTAATGGCTACACCTTC. Translating it yields CASSEGPRGNGYTF. The rearrangement uses TRBV18 and TRBJ1-2; no clear D gene. CDR3 length: 14 amino acids. CDR1 KGHSH and CDR2 LQKENI come from the germline V gene. Trimming removed 5 bases from V and 6 bases from J, with 16 bases in between.